This T cell receptor beta chain came from a study of CD8+ T cells in alopecia areata. cDNA prepared by RNA extraction and subsequent reverse transcription served as the template for sequencing. Clones were read by immunoSEQ multiplex PCR, and TCRdb kept only the in-frame ones, dropping some. There are about 200,000 clones in the sample; more than 55% occur only once, and roughly 5.3% lies in the top ten. Study results and limitations: Elevated clonality characterized lesional scalp relative to normal scalp, particularly in alopecia totalis/universalis.

A word on this clone: Its matching antigen is unknown. The same CDR3 can be traced to other DNA sequences in this sample.

Germline V gene lookup returns CDR1 SGHDT and CDR2 YYEEEE. The CDR3 spans 12 residues. V shed 0 bases and J shed 4 bases, with 2 bases lying between them. Sorting from PBMCs produced CD4+ and CD8+ T cells. Sequences were obtained from CD8+ T cells sorted from blood. The genes are TRBV5-6 and TRBJ1-5; D is unresolved. This clonotype was obtained from a human donor in good health. The CDR3 here is CASSLGNQPQHF. Written as DNA, the CDR3 is TGTGCCAGCAGCTTGGGTAATCAGCCCCAGCATTTT.